The rows below give T cell receptor beta chains drawn from one sample of a study of cytomegalovirus exposure and HLA in healthy donors. Some clones are missing from TCRdb's copy, which holds only in-frame ones; the method was immunoSEQ multiplex PCR. The table lists around 140,000 clones, around 79% of them singletons. Sequenced sample: PBMCs. These receptors originate from a woman aged 40 to 50 in good health and CMV-seronegative. CDR3s include the opening cysteine and the closing phenylalanine or tryptophan. The D gene is left open where the match is weak. Rows may omit the clone size; those that give it use once, few, many or a size class.

D gene | J gene | V gene | clone size | CDR3 DNA | CDR3 protein
NA | TRBJ2-1 | TRBV29-1 | NA | TGCAGCGTTGAAGATCATAGTCGAGTTTCCTACAATGAGCAGTTCTTC | CSVEDHSRVSYNEQFF
TRBD2 | TRBJ2-3 | TRBV11-2 | NA | TGTGCCAGCAGCTCACTAGCGGGGGGGCCAGATACGCAGTATTTT | CASSSLAGGPDTQYF
NA | TRBJ2-7 | TRBV27 | NA | TGTGCCAGCAGTACGCCCGGGACTTCCTACGAGCAGTACTTC | CASSTPGTSYEQYF
NA | TRBJ1-1 | TRBV7-2 | NA | TGTGCCAGCAGCTTTGGGGGGGCGAACACTGAAGCTTTCTTT | CASSFGGANTEAFF
TRBD1 | TRBJ2-5 | TRBV9 | NA | TGTGCCAGCAGCTCTTCGACAGGGCAAGAGACCCAGTACTTC | CASSSSTGQETQYF
TRBD1 | TRBJ2-3 | TRBV2 | NA | TGTGCCAGCAGTGAATGGCGGACAGGGCGAAGCACAGATACGCAGTATTTT | CASSEWRTGRSTDTQYF
NA | TRBJ1-1 | TRBV15 | NA | TGTGCCACCAGCACGGGGAGGCAGGGCACTGAAGCTTTCTTT | CATSTGRQGTEAFF
NA | TRBJ2-4 | TRBV15 | NA | TGTGCCACCAGACCCGGGGATAAAAACATTCAGTACTTC | CATRPGDKNIQYF
TRBD2 | TRBJ2-3 | TRBV7-8 | NA | TGTGCCAGCAGCTTACTTGAGATTAGCGGGGCGCGCACAGATACGCAGTATTTT | CASSLLEISGARTDTQYF
NA | TRBJ1-5 | TRBV28 | once | TGTGCCAGCAGTTCCCCGCGGGTCCTCAATCAGCCCCAGCATTTT | CASSSPRVLNQPQHF
NA | TRBJ2-3 | TRBV7-9 | NA | TGTGCCAGCAGCACCGAGGCAGATACGCAGTATTTT | CASSTEADTQYF
TRBD1 | TRBJ2-2 | TRBV5-1 | NA | TGCGCCAGCAGCTCGGCAGGGGGCCTTACTTGGGTCGGGGAGCTGTTTTTT | CASSSAGGLTWVGELFF
NA | TRBJ1-6 | TRBV5-6 | NA | TGTGCCAGCAGCTTGTGGGCCAGGGGAAGCTCCTATAATTCACCCCTCCACTTT | CASSLWARGSSYNSPLHF
NA | TRBJ1-1 | TRBV29-1 | once | TGCAGCGTTGGTCCCACCGCGCGGACAGAGAACACTGAAGCTTTCTTT | CSVGPTARTENTEAFF
TRBD2 | TRBJ2-7 | TRBV27 | NA | TGTGCCAGCAGTTTATTCGGCGGGGGGATCGAGCAGTACTTC | CASSLFGGGIEQYF
NA | TRBJ1-1 | TRBV5-1 | few | TGCGCCAGCAGCACCGGAACAGCTTGGACTGAAGCTTTCTTT | CASSTGTAWTEAFF
TRBD1 | TRBJ1-1 | TRBV28 | NA | TGTGCCAGCAGTTCCGCCGGGACAGACGGGAACACTGAAGCTTTCTTT | CASSSAGTDGNTEAFF
NA | TRBJ1-4 | TRBV13 | NA | TGTGCCAGCAGCTTAGGGGGGGGTGTTGAAAAACTGTTTTTT | CASSLGGGVEKLFF
NA | TRBJ1-3 | TRBV7-9 | NA | TGTGCCAGCAGCGCGAACTCTGGAAACACCATATATTTT | CASSANSGNTIYF
TRBD1 | TRBJ2-4 | TRBV29-1 | NA | TGCAGCGTTGTGCAGGGGGAAAACATTCAGTACTTC | CSVVQGENIQYF
TRBD1 | TRBJ1-6 | TRBV18 | NA | TGTGCCAGCTCACTCCGGACAGGGGATGAATCACCCCTCCACTTT | CASSLRTGDESPLHF
NA | TRBJ1-2 | TRBV4-3 | few | TGCGCCAGCAGCCGGGAGGCGCAGACTAACTATGGCTACACCTTC | CASSREAQTNYGYTF
TRBD1 | TRBJ1-5 | TRBV30 | NA | TGTGCCTGGGGACAGGGGGATCAGCCCCAGCATTTT | CAWGQGDQPQHF
TRBD1 | TRBJ1-1 | TRBV6-1 | NA | TGTGCCAGCAGTGAAGCGACAGGGTGTGGAGCTTTCTTT | CASSEATGCGAFF
TRBD1 | TRBJ2-7 | TRBV6-5 | few | TGTGCCAGCAGTTCCGACAGGGGGCACGGCTCCTACGAGCAGTACTTC | CASSSDRGHGSYEQYF
NA | TRBJ1-1 | TRBV27 | NA | TGTGCCAGCAGTTTAATCGCCCAGGGGAACACTGAAGCTTTCTTT | CASSLIAQGNTEAFF
NA | TRBJ1-2 | TRBV6-5 | NA | TGTGCCAGCAGTTCTGTCCGGGTCTCCGTCTCATATGGCTACACCTTC | CASSSVRVSVSYGYTF
TRBD1 | TRBJ1-2 | TRBV28 | NA | TGTGCCAGCAGTTCGGACAGGGCCTTGCCCTATGGCTACACCTTC | CASSSDRALPYGYTF
NA | TRBJ2-2 | TRBV30 | NA | TGTGCCCGGACAGAGAACACCGGGGAGCTGTTTTTT | CARTENTGELFF
NA | TRBJ2-5 | TRBV28 | NA | TGTGCCAGCAGCTTAGGACTCCAAGAGACCCAGTACTTC | CASSLGLQETQYF
TRBD1 | TRBJ1-2 | TRBV28 | NA | TGTGCCAGCAGACAGGGGCTAGGCTATGGCTACACCTTC | CASRQGLGYGYTF
NA | TRBJ1-2 | TRBV9 | NA | TGTGCCAGCAGCGTAGATACGGGATCCCTTGGCTACACCTTC | CASSVDTGSLGYTF
TRBD1 | TRBJ2-5 | TRBV28 | NA | TGTGCCAGCAGAGCCTCCGGGACAGGGCTAGAGACCCAGTACTTC | CASRASGTGLETQYF
TRBD1 | TRBJ1-2 | TRBV6-1 | NA | TGTGCCAGCAGTGGATGGCCAGTCCCGGGACAGATAAACTATGGCTACACCTTC | CASSGWPVPGQINYGYTF
NA | TRBJ2-7 | TRBV29-1 | NA | TGCAGCGGGGTGGACAGTACAACCTACGAGCAGTACTTC | CSGVDSTTYEQYF
TRBD2 | TRBJ2-3 | TRBV19 | NA | TGTGCCAGTAGTATAGAGAGCTCGGGACTAGCGGGGATCTATACGCAGTATTTT | CASSIESSGLAGIYTQYF
TRBD2 | TRBJ2-3 | TRBV23-1 | once | TGCGCCAGCAGTAAAAAGACTAGCGGGGGGGCTAGCACAGATACGCAGTATTTT | CASSKKTSGGASTDTQYF
TRBD1 | TRBJ1-4 | TRBV6-5 | NA | TGTGCCAGCAGTTACCGACCGGGACAGGGTAATGAAAAACTGTTTTTT | CASSYRPGQGNEKLFF
NA | TRBJ1-5 | TRBV4-1 | few | TGCGCCAGCAGCCAAGTAGTCAGGGGAAACCAGCCCCAGCATTTT | CASSQVVRGNQPQHF
TRBD1 | TRBJ1-2 | TRBV27 | NA | TGTGCCAGCAGTTCATTTCCGGGACAGGCCTATGGCTACACCTTC | CASSSFPGQAYGYTF
TRBD2 | TRBJ2-3 | TRBV15 | NA | TGTGCCACCAGCAGAGCCCAGCGGGGGAATACGCAGTATTTT | CATSRAQRGNTQYF
NA | TRBJ2-6 | TRBV2 | NA | TGTGCCAGCACGAGAACAGAAAGGATTTACCGTTATTACTCTGGGGCCAACGTCCTGACTTTC | CASTRTERIYRYYSGANVLTF
NA | TRBJ2-1 | TRBV6-5 | NA | TGTGCCAGCAGTTACTCAATACGCCCAGACAATGAGCAGTTCTTC | CASSYSIRPDNEQFF
NA | TRBJ2-2 | TRBV7-9 | few | TGTGCCAGCAGCCCTTTTCTCGGGCCGGGGACCGGGGAGCTGTTTTTT | CASSPFLGPGTGELFF
NA | TRBJ2-7 | TRBV7-9 | few | TGTGCCAGCAGCCCGGTGGGGGCGTACGAGCAGTACTTC | CASSPVGAYEQYF
TRBD1 | TRBJ1-2 | TRBV6-1 | once | TGTGCCAGCAGTGTACAGGGGGCGAAGAACTATGGCTACACCTTC | CASSVQGAKNYGYTF
TRBD1 | TRBJ1-2 | TRBV7-9 | NA | TGTGCCAGCAGCCGCCAGCAGGACAGGGGTGGCTACACCTTC | CASSRQQDRGGYTF
NA | TRBJ1-4 | TRBV28 | NA | TGTGCCAGCTGGGGGCGCCCTAATGAAAAACTGTTTTTT | CASWGRPNEKLFF
NA | TRBJ1-1 | TRBV6-5 | NA | TGTGCCAGCACCAAGGGGTTTGGGAACACTGAAGCTTTCTTT | CASTKGFGNTEAFF
NA | TRBJ1-1 | TRBV5-1 | NA | TGCGCCAGCAGCAGGGGACGGGGGAACGCTGAAGCTTTCTTT | CASSRGRGNAEAFF
NA | TRBJ1-3 | TRBV27 | few | TGTGCCAGCAGTCAACAGAGAGCCTCTGGAAACACCATATATTTT | CASSQQRASGNTIYF
TRBD1 | TRBJ1-2 | TRBV19 | NA | TGTGCCAGTAGAGGGGACAGAGCTCCTAACTATGGCTACACCTTC | CASRGDRAPNYGYTF
TRBD1 | TRBJ1-6 | TRBV10-3 | NA | TGTGCCATCAGTGGGACAGGGGACGATCGGGGTTCACCCCTCCACTTT | CAISGTGDDRGSPLHF
NA | TRBJ1-6 | TRBV4-2 | once | TGTGCCAGCAGCCGCGGACAGTTTAATTCACCCCTCCACTTT | CASSRGQFNSPLHF
TRBD1 | TRBJ1-1 | TRBV19 | NA | TGTGCCAGTAGTATATTGGGACAGGGAAACACTGAAGCTTTCTTT | CASSILGQGNTEAFF